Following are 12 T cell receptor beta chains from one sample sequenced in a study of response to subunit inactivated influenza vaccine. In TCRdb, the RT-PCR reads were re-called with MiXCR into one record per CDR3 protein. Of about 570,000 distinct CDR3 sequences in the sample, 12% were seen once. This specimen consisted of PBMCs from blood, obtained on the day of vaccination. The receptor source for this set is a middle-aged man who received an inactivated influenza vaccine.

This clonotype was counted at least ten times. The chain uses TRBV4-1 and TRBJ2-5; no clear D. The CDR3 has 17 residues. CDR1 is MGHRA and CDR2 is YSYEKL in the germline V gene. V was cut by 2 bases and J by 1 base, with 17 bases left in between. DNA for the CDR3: TGCGCCAGCAGCCAACGTGTCGGATGGACGCCCCAAGAGACCCAGTACTTC. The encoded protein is CASSQRVGWTPQETQYF.

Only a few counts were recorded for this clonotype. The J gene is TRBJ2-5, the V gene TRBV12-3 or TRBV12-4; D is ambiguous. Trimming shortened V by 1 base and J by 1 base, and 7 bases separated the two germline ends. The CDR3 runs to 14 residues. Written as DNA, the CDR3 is TGTGCCAGCAGTTTAGATGACGGCCAAGAGACCCAGTACTTC. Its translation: CASSLDDGQETQYF.

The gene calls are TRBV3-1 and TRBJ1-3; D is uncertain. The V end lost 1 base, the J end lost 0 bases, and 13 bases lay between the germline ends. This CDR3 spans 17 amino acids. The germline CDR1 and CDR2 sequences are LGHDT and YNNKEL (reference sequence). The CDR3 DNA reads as TGTGCCAGCAGCCAAGTGCTCGGCGGAATCTCTGGAAACACCATATATTTT. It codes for CASSQVLGGISGNTIYF. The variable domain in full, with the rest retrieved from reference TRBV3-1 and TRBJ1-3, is DTAVSQTPKYLVTQMGNDKSIKCEQNLGHDTMYWYKQDSKKFLKIMFSYNNKELIINETVPNRFSPKSPDKAHLNLHINSLELGDSAVYFCASSQVLGGISGNTIYFGEGSWLTVV.

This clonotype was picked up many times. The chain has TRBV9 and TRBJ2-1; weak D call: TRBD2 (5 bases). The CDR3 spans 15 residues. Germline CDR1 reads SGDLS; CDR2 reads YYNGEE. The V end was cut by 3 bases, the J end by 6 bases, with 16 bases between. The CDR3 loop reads CASSGLEGLSNEQFF. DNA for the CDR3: TGTGCCAGCAGCGGTCTCGAGGGCCTAAGCAATGAGCAGTTCTTC.

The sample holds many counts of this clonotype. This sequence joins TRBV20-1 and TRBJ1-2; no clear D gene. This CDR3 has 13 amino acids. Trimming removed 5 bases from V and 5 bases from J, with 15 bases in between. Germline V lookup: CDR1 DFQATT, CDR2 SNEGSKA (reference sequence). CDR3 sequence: CSAVDMGSYGYTF. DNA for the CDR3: TGCAGTGCTGTTGACATGGGCTCTTATGGCTACACCTTC.

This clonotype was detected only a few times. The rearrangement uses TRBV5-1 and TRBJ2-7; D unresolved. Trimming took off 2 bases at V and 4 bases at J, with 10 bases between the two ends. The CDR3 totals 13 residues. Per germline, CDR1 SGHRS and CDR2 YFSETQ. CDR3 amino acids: CASSFFAGYEQYF. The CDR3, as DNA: TGCGCCAGCAGCTTCTTCGCCGGGTACGAGCAGTACTTC.

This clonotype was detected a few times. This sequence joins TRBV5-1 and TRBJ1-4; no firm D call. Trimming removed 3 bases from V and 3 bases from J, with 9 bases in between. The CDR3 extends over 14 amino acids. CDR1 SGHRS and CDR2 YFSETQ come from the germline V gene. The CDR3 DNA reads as TGCGCCAGCAGCTCGAAGGGTTCTAATGAAAAACTGTTTTTT. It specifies CASSSKGSNEKLFF.

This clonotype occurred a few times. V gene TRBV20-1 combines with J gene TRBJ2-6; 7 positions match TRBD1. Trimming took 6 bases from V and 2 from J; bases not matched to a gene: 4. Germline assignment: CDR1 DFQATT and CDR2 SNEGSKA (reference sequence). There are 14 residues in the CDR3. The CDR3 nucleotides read TGCAGTGCGGGTGACAGGGCTGGGGCCAACGTCCTGACTTTC. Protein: CSAGDRAGANVLTF.

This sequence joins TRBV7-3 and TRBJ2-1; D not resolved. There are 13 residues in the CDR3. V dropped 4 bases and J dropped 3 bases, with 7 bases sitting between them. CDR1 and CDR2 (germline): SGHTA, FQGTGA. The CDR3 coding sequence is TGTGCCAGCAGCTACGAGGTCTACAATGAGCAGTTCTTC. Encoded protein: CASSYEVYNEQFF.

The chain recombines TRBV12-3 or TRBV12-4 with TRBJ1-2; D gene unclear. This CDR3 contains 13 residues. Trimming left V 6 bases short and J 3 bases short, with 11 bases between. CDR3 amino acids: CASRSDGYYGYTF. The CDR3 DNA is TGTGCCAGCAGGTCCGACGGTTACTATGGCTACACCTTC.

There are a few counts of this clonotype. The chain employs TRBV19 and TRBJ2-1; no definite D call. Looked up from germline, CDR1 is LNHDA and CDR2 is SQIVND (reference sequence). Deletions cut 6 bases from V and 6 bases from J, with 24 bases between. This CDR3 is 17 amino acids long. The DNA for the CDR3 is TGTGCCAGTAGCGAATCGAGACGGTTCCAGGTTTCCAATGAGCAGTTCTTC. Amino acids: CASSESRRFQVSNEQFF.

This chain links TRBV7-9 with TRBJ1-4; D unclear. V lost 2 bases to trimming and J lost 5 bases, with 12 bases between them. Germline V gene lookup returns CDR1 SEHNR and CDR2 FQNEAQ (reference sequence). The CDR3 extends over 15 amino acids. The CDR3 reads CASSLRMGDNEKLFF. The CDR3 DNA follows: TGTGCCAGCAGCTTACGGATGGGAGACAATGAAAAACTGTTTTTT.